A selection of T cell receptor beta chains follows, all from one sample in a study of shared clonotypes between healthy human individuals. Clones were sequenced by immunoSEQ multiplex PCR, and TCRdb holds only the in-frame ones, with some missing. This table has 2 million to 2.5 million clones, approximately 94% appearing once. Sequencing was carried out using naive CD8+ T cells from PBMCs. The source of these receptors is a man between 18 and 29 years old in good health. Some clones in this sample may be carry-over from other donors' samples. CDR3s include the opening cysteine and the closing phenylalanine or tryptophan. D genes are given only for firm matches. Clone sizes are given selectively: once, few, many, or a class where the clone is expanded.

d_gene	abundance	v_gene	j_gene	len	CDR3aa	CDR3nt
TRBD1	-	TRBV27	TRBJ2-1	16	CASKGWDSQTYNEQFF	TGTGCCAGCAAAGGCTGGGACAGTCAAACCTACAATGAGCAGTTCTTC
-	-	TRBV7-9	TRBJ1-1	11	CASSKNTEAFF	TGTGCCAGCAGCAAGAACACTGAAGCTTTCTTT
-	-	TRBV6-1	TRBJ1-5	16	CASSERESSVYRPQHF	TGTGCCAGCAGTGAAAGGGAGTCGTCGGTTTATAGGCCCCAGCATTTT
-	-	TRBV9	TRBJ2-3	12	CASSVFSDTQYF	TGTGCCAGCAGCGTATTTAGCGATACGCAGTATTTT
TRBD2	few	TRBV6-1	TRBJ2-1	14	CASQLSGSYNEQFF	TGTGCCAGTCAGCTCAGCGGGAGCTACAATGAGCAGTTCTTC
-	-	TRBV27	TRBJ2-4	14	CASGEGFGKNIQYF	TGTGCCAGCGGAGAGGGGTTCGGCAAAAACATTCAGTACTTC
TRBD2	-	TRBV4-1	TRBJ2-5	15	CASSQGTSGTETQYF	TGCGCCAGCAGCCAGGGGACTAGCGGGACAGAGACCCAGTACTTC
-	-	TRBV7-8	TRBJ2-3	14	CASSLGMGADTQYF	TGTGCCAGCAGCCTGGGGATGGGCGCAGATACGCAGTATTTT
-	-	TRBV28	TRBJ1-3	16	CASSLWRPGIGNTIYF	TGTGCCAGCAGTTTATGGAGGCCAGGTATAGGAAACACCATATATTTT
-	-	TRBV6-6	TRBJ1-2	14	CASSYSGASYGYTF	TGTGCCAGCAGTTATTCGGGGGCATCCTATGGCTACACCTTC
-	-	TRBV13	TRBJ2-7	16	CASSSAHVSGTYEQYF	TGTGCCAGCAGCTCCGCCCACGTCAGCGGAACTTACGAGCAGTACTTC
-	-	TRBV6-1	TRBJ2-3	15	CASSEGTSAADTQYF	TGTGCCAGCAGTGAAGGGACCTCAGCGGCAGATACGCAGTATTTT
-	-	TRBV6-1	TRBJ2-7	12	CASRESTVEQYF	TGTGCCAGCAGGGAAAGTACCGTCGAGCAGTACTTC
-	-	TRBV19	TRBJ2-2	15	CASSILPQAPGELFF	TGTGCCAGTAGTATTCTCCCACAGGCCCCCGGGGAGCTGTTTTTT
TRBD2	-	TRBV7-6	TRBJ2-3	16	CASSPRTSGSGDTQYF	TGTGCCAGCAGCCCGAGGACTAGCGGGAGTGGAGATACGCAGTATTTT
-	-	TRBV4-1	TRBJ2-1	15	CASSQVGLTINEQFF	TGCGCCAGCAGCCAAGTGGGACTCACGATCAATGAGCAGTTCTTC
-	-	TRBV19	TRBJ1-1	16	CASTPRVDRLNTEAFF	TGTGCCAGTACCCCCCGGGTCGACAGATTGAACACTGAAGCTTTCTTT
-	once	TRBV9	TRBJ2-1	16	CASSQPPGSPYNEQFF	TGTGCCAGCAGCCAACCCCCCGGGAGTCCCTACAATGAGCAGTTCTTC
-	once	TRBV19	TRBJ1-1	16	CASSISHRPVGTEAFF	TGTGCCAGTAGTATTTCCCACAGGCCCGTTGGCACTGAAGCTTTCTTT
-	-	TRBV6-5	TRBJ2-7	16	CASSYSPADSSYEQYF	TGTGCCAGCAGTTACTCACCGGCGGATAGCTCCTACGAGCAGTACTTC
-	-	TRBV7-9	TRBJ1-2	15	CASSLVGGASYGYTF	TGTGCCAGCAGCTTGGTTGGGGGCGCGAGTTATGGCTACACCTTC
TRBD1	-	TRBV9	TRBJ2-3	16	CASSTSTGGATDTQYF	TGTGCCAGCAGCACTTCTACAGGGGGCGCGACAGATACGCAGTATTTT
-	-	TRBV11-1	TRBJ2-6	18	CASRGGGADNPGANVLTF	TGTGCCAGCAGAGGAGGAGGGGCGGACAATCCTGGGGCCAACGTCCTGACTTTC
TRBD1	-	TRBV29-1	TRBJ2-7	13	CSVSDRESYEQYF	TGCAGCGTTTCGGACAGGGAGTCCTACGAGCAGTACTTC
-	-	TRBV15	TRBJ1-2	14	CATSRGSGDYGYTF	TGTGCCACCAGCAGAGGGTCAGGCGACTATGGCTACACCTTC
-	-	TRBV5-1	TRBJ2-7	16	CASSGPGLRSSYEQYF	TGCGCCAGCAGCGGACCGGGACTGAGGAGCTCCTACGAGCAGTACTTC
-	-	TRBV7-6	TRBJ2-2	15	CASSRLDSNTGELFF	TGTGCCAGCAGCCGACTGGACTCGAACACCGGGGAGCTGTTTTTT
-	once	TRBV6-6	TRBJ2-7	13	CASSVGAFYEQYF	TGTGCCAGCAGCGTGGGAGCTTTTTACGAGCAGTACTTC
-	-	TRBV14	TRBJ2-7	16	CASSQEGRLLSYEQYF	TGTGCCAGCAGCCAAGAGGGACGCCTGTTATCCTACGAGCAGTACTTC
TRBD2	-	TRBV9	TRBJ2-2	15	CASMTGEGLTGELFF	TGTGCCAGCATGACGGGGGAGGGTTTAACCGGGGAGCTGTTTTTT
-	-	TRBV9	TRBJ2-5	15	CASSAQGNRQETQYF	TGTGCCAGCAGCGCGCAGGGGAACAGACAAGAGACCCAGTACTTC
TRBD1	-	TRBV27	TRBJ1-5	15	CASSLTGGNNQPQHF	TGTGCCAGCAGTTTGACAGGGGGAAACAATCAGCCCCAGCATTTT
-	once	TRBV14	TRBJ2-1	14	CASSRGGSYNEQFF	TGTGCCAGCAGCAGGGGAGGCTCCTACAATGAGCAGTTCTTC
TRBD1	-	TRBV5-4	TRBJ1-2	15	CASSSLDRGSYGYTF	TGTGCCAGCAGCAGCTTAGACAGGGGCAGCTATGGCTACACCTTC
TRBD1	-	TRBV6-6	TRBJ2-7	14	CASSGTGATYEQYF	TGTGCCAGCAGTGGGACAGGGGCGACCTACGAGCAGTACTTC
-	-	TRBV7-2	TRBJ2-3	15	CASRFRGGATDTQYF	TGTGCCAGCAGATTTAGGGGAGGCGCCACAGATACGCAGTATTTT
TRBD1	-	TRBV28	TRBJ2-5	16	CASSPVTGYGQETQYF	TGTGCCAGCAGTCCCGTGACAGGGTATGGCCAAGAGACCCAGTACTTC
-	-	TRBV27	TRBJ1-5	14	CASSPQGINQPQHF	TGTGCCAGCAGTCCACAGGGAATCAATCAGCCCCAGCATTTT
-	-	TRBV11-2	TRBJ1-4	15	CASSLDYGFNEKLFF	TGTGCCAGCAGCTTAGATTATGGCTTTAATGAAAAACTGTTTTTT
-	-	TRBV7-3	TRBJ2-7	13	CASSASQGYEQYF	TGTGCCAGCAGCGCCTCTCAGGGATACGAGCAGTACTTC
TRBD1	-	TRBV6-1	TRBJ2-5	13	CASRDRGRETQYF	TGTGCCAGCAGAGACAGGGGGCGGGAGACCCAGTACTTC
-	-	TRBV5-8	TRBJ2-1	9	CASSLGRLF	TGTGCCAGCAGCTTGGGTCGGCTCTTC
TRBD2	-	TRBV5-1	TRBJ2-1	15	CASSLAAGEDNEQFF	TGCGCCAGCAGCTTGGCGGCGGGAGAAGACAATGAGCAGTTCTTC
-	-	TRBV28	TRBJ1-5	11	CASSYPGSRHF	TGTGCCAGCAGCTACCCGGGGTCACGGCATTTT
-	-	TRBV6-1	TRBJ1-5	13	CATALGQHQPQHF	TGTGCCACGGCTTTGGGTCAACATCAGCCCCAGCATTTT
-	-	TRBV15	TRBJ1-5	16	CATSRAADGLDQPQHF	TGTGCCACCAGCAGAGCTGCGGACGGTCTTGATCAGCCCCAGCATTTT
-	-	TRBV4-3	TRBJ2-7	14	CASSQGLTSPEQYF	TGCGCCAGCAGCCAAGGGTTGACGTCTCCCGAGCAGTACTTC
TRBD1	-	TRBV10-3	TRBJ2-7	17	CAISESRQGIISYEQYF	TGTGCCATCAGTGAATCGAGACAGGGTATAATCTCCTACGAGCAGTACTTC
TRBD1	-	TRBV27	TRBJ2-3	17	CASMLVPGTAITDTQYF	TGTGCCAGCATGCTGGTACCCGGGACAGCGATCACAGATACGCAGTATTTT
-	-	TRBV11-1	TRBJ1-2	15	CASSLGSWGRDGYTF	TGTGCCAGCAGCTTGGGTTCGTGGGGCAGGGACGGCTACACCTTC
-	-	TRBV11-2	TRBJ2-1	15	CASSLVVRGHNEQFF	TGTGCCAGCAGCTTAGTCGTCAGGGGACACAATGAGCAGTTCTTC
TRBD2	-	TRBV7-6	TRBJ2-7	14	CASSFSLAGYEQYF	TGTGCCAGCAGCTTTAGTCTAGCGGGCTACGAGCAGTACTTC
-	-	TRBV4-3	TRBJ2-1	15	CASSQIWVADNEQFF	TGCGCCAGCAGCCAAATCTGGGTCGCAGACAATGAGCAGTTCTTC
-	-	TRBV14	TRBJ1-2	14	CASSQGGVYYGYTF	TGTGCCAGCAGCCAAGGGGGGGTGTACTATGGCTACACCTTC
-	-	TRBV27	TRBJ2-7	13	CASSFAGPDEQYF	TGTGCCAGCAGCTTCGCGGGACCAGACGAGCAGTACTTC
-	-	TRBV5-6	TRBJ1-6	14	CASSLSPDNSPLHF	TGTGCCAGCAGCTTGTCACCAGACAATTCACCCCTCCACTTT
-	-	TRBV14	TRBJ1-4	13	CASSQGIREKLFF	TGTGCCAGCAGCCAAGGGATTCGGGAAAAACTGTTTTTT
-	few	TRBV4-1	TRBJ1-1	14	CASSLAWRNTEAFF	TGCGCCAGCAGCCTAGCCTGGAGGAACACTGAAGCTTTCTTT
TRBD2	-	TRBV27	TRBJ2-1	16	CASSPDAGDSYNEQFF	TGTGCCAGCAGTCCTGACGCGGGAGACTCCTACAATGAGCAGTTCTTC
TRBD1	-	TRBV7-9	TRBJ2-7	14	CASSSDRAGPEQYF	TGTGCCAGCAGCTCGGACAGGGCCGGTCCCGAGCAGTACTTC